The 32 T cell receptor beta chains in this list originate from one sample, sequenced in a study of blood T cell repertoires in COVID-19. Generated by immunoSEQ multiplex PCR, the TCRdb table keeps only in-frame clones and is missing some. Seen here are 70,000 or so clones, under 95% observed once, and the top ten hold around 9%. The material sequenced was peripheral blood. Receptors were obtained from a human donor in a cohort sampled during active COVID-19.

This sequence joins TRBV9 and TRBJ2-6, with 8 bases that match TRBD1. The CDR3 contains 18 residues. Trimming at V came to 4 bases and at J to 2 bases, leaving 11 bases not matched to a gene. CDR1 is SGDLS and CDR2 is YYNGEE in the germline V gene. DNA for the CDR3: TGTGCCAGCAGCTCCCCCGGACAGGGAGATCCTGGGGCCAACGTCCTGACTTTC. Its translation: CASSSPGQGDPGANVLTF.

J is TRBJ1-2 and V is TRBV25-1; 10 positions agree with TRBD1. This CDR3 spans 15 amino acids. The trim removed 4 bases at V and 2 bases at J, leaving 4 bases unmatched. CDR1 is MGHDK and CDR2 is SYGVNS in the germline V gene. The DNA of the CDR3 is TGTGCCAGCAGTGGGACGGGACAGGGGAACTATGGCTACACCTTC. Residues: CASSGTGQGNYGYTF.

The J gene is TRBJ1-6, the V gene TRBV7-6; no clear D gene. In germline, CDR1 is SGHVS, CDR2 FNYEAQ. CDR3 size: 14 residues. The germline V and J ends were trimmed by 5 bases and 7 bases, with 12 bases remaining between them. As DNA, the CDR3 is TGTGCCAGCAGCGAGGGAGGATTCAATTCACCCCTCCACTTT. Protein: CASSEGGFNSPLHF. Looking up the rest from reference TRBV7-6 and TRBJ1-6 gives the full variable domain: GAGVSQSPRYKVTKRGQDVALRCDPISGHVSLYWYRQALGQGPEFLTYFNYEAQQDKSGLPNDRFSAERPEGSISTLTIQRTEQRDSAMYRCASSEGGFNSPLHFGNGTRLTVT.

The sample holds a few counts of this clone. The V and J genes are TRBV3-1 (or the pseudogene TRBV3-2) and TRBJ2-7; TRBD2 aligns across 7 bases. Trimming took 1 base from V and 6 from J; bases not matched to a gene: 15. The CDR3 has 17 amino acids. Per germline, CDR1 LGHDT and CDR2 YNNKEL (reference sequence). In DNA form, the CDR3 reads TGTGCCAGCAGCCAAGGTCGCCAGCGGGGTTTTGGTTCCGAGCAGTACTTC. This sequence encodes CASSQGRQRGFGSEQYF.

The V and J genes are TRBV6-6 and TRBJ1-6, with D possibly being TRBD1 (5 bases). The CDR3 length is 14 residues. CDR1 and CDR2 from the germline V gene are MNHNY and SVGAGI (reference sequence). V lost 6 bases and J 3 bases, leaving 9 bases between the germline ends. CDR3 bases: TGTGCCAGCAGACCCGACAGCTATAATTCACCCCTCCACTTT. Residues: CASRPDSYNSPLHF.

A single count supports this clone. The chain links TRBV15 to TRBJ2-6, with 9 bases aligning to TRBD1. Germline V gene lookup returns CDR1 LNHNV and CDR2 YYDKDF (reference sequence). V dropped 5 bases and J dropped 1; count of bases not matched to a gene: 12. This CDR3 has 19 residues. CDR3 DNA: TGTGCCACCAGCGACCTACCGGGACAGGGTGGGTCTGGGGCCAACGTCCTGACTTTC. Encoded protein: CATSDLPGQGGSGANVLTF.

This clone is a singleton in its sample. The gene calls are TRBV21-1 and TRBJ2-7; TRBD1 is taken as the D call from the table, unchecked against the DNA. TRBV21-1 counts as a pseudogene. This CDR3 contains 22 residues. The CDR3 sequence is CASSKGMVSQGVSPKIFYEQYF. The CDR3 nucleotides are TGTGCCAGCAGCAAAGGGATGGTTTCGCAGGGGGTGTCCCCGAAAATTTTTTACGAGCAGTACTTC.

The rearrangement joins TRBV19 to TRBJ1-3, with 8 bases matching TRBD1. The CDR3 extends over 12 amino acids. Trimming cost V 8 bases and J 8 bases; bases outside gene matches: 5. Germline CDR1 is LNHDA and CDR2 is SQIVND (reference sequence). The CDR3 sequence is CASGQGWDTIYF. CDR3 coding DNA: TGTGCCAGTGGACAGGGTTGGGACACCATATATTTT.

The chain carries TRBV11-2 and TRBJ2-7; TRBD1 agrees at 8 bases. Germline CDR1 is SGHAT and CDR2 is FQNNGV. V shed 3 bases and J 3 bases; nucleotides not matched to a gene: 7. The CDR3 is 15 residues long. CDR3 sequence (DNA): TGTGCCAGCAGCTTTGGTGGGACAGGTAACTACGAGCAGTACTTC. Its translation is CASSFGGTGNYEQYF.

V is TRBV27 and J is TRBJ2-5; 16 bases match TRBD2. The CDR3 spans 19 residues. The J segment lost 6 bases and the V segment lost 5 bases, leaving 15 bases of the junction unmatched. Germline-derived CDR1 and CDR2 are MNHEY and SMNVEV (reference sequence). CDR3 DNA: TGTGCCAGCAGTAGGAGAGGAGGGACTAGCGGGGGGGCCGCGAAGACCCAGTACTTC. Protein product: CASSRRGGTSGGAAKTQYF.

The chain carries TRBV11-2 and TRBJ1-1; D is possibly TRBD1 (5 bases). This CDR3 is built from 15 residues. CDR1 is SGHAT, CDR2 FQNNGV, per germline. V dropped 1 base and J dropped 4 bases, with 13 bases sitting between them. The CDR3 loop reads CASSLGLTVPTEAFF. The DNA for the CDR3 is TGTGCCAGCAGCTTAGGGTTGACAGTACCCACTGAAGCTTTCTTT.

The chain employs TRBV7-6 and TRBJ1-1; D is undetermined. From germline, CDR1 is SGHVS and CDR2 FNYEAQ. V lost 1 base, J lost 1 base, and 7 bases lay in between. The CDR3 runs to 14 residues. The CDR3 region is CASSLGGPNTEAFF. As DNA, the CDR3 is TGTGCCAGCAGCTTAGGAGGGCCGAACACTGAAGCTTTCTTT.

This CDR3 reads CASSPLQRDREIGNTIYF. CDR3 DNA sequence: TGTGCCAGCAGCCCCCTCCAACGGGACAGGGAAATCGGAAACACCATATATTTT. The chain recombines TRBV11-2 with TRBJ1-3, with 9 bases that match TRBD1. The germline V gene encodes CDR1 SGHAT and CDR2 FQNNGV. The CDR3 consists of 18 residues. V shed 5 bases, J shed 4 bases, and the junction held 15 bases outside the gene matches.

The chain joins TRBV5-6 to TRBJ2-7; the match to TRBD1 covers 7 bases. In germline, CDR1 is SGHDT, CDR2 YYEEEE. Losses at the gene ends were 4 bases for V and 6 bases for J; bases not matched to a gene: 16. The CDR3 sequence is 16 residues long. The DNA for the CDR3 is TGTGCCAGCAGCCGACAGGGCCCAGGCTTTAGGGGCGAGCAGTACTTC. It is translated as CASSRQGPGFRGEQYF. The variable domain in full, with the rest retrieved from reference TRBV5-6 and TRBJ2-7, is DAGVTQSPTHLIKTRGQQVTLRCSPKSGHDTVSWYQQALGQGPQFIFQYYEEEERQRGNFPDRFSGHQFPNYSSELNVNALLLGDSALYLCASSRQGPGFRGEQYFGPGTRLTVT.

V is TRBV7-9 and J is TRBJ2-7; D unclear. From germline, CDR1 is SEHNR and CDR2 FQNEAQ (reference sequence). This CDR3 spans 13 amino acids. The V end lost 3 bases, the J end lost 1 base, and 7 bases lay between the germline ends. In nucleotides, the CDR3 is TGTGCCAGCAGCTTCTCAGAATCCTACGAGCAGTACTTC. Protein: CASSFSESYEQYF.

The genes are TRBV5-1 and TRBJ1-2; the D is unclear. Germline CDR1 and CDR2: SGHRS and YFSETQ. V lost 2 bases to trimming and J lost 3 bases, with 14 bases between them. CDR3 length equals 15 residues. The CDR3 region has the DNA TGCGCCAGCAGCTTAAACGGGTTGAGGGACTATGGCTACACCTTC. Protein: CASSLNGLRDYGYTF.

This clone was found a few times. The chain has TRBV2 and TRBJ1-5; tentative D call: TRBD1 (6 bases). Germline V lookup: CDR1 SNHLY, CDR2 FYNNEI. V shed 2 bases and J shed 3 bases, with 11 bases lying between them. This CDR3 comprises 15 residues. CDR3 sequence reads: CASSENRASNQPQHF. The CDR3 DNA is TGTGCCAGCAGTGAAAACAGGGCTTCCAATCAGCCCCAGCATTTT.

The rearrangement joins TRBV3-1 (or the pseudogene TRBV3-2) to TRBJ1-2; TRBD1 is a possible D gene (5 bases). This CDR3 has 15 residues. V gave up 3 bases and J gave up 2 bases, with 13 bases separating them. Germline CDR1 LGHDT, CDR2 YNNKEL (reference sequence). CDR3 DNA: TGTGCCAGCAGCCACATAAGACAGTCGAACTATGGCTACACCTTC. Translated, it gives CASSHIRQSNYGYTF.

The chain links TRBV11-2 to TRBJ1-1; D gene unclear. In germline, CDR1 is SGHAT, CDR2 FQNNGV. The CDR3 runs 15 residues. V lost 5 bases and J 1 base, leaving 14 bases between the germline ends. Written as DNA, the CDR3 is TGTGCCAGCAGCCCGCCTGAGTCCCGGAACACTGAAGCTTTCTTT. It yields the protein CASSPPESRNTEAFF.

The chain employs TRBV11-2 and TRBJ1-6; TRBD1 matches 10 bases. From germline, CDR1 is SGHAT and CDR2 FQNNGV. The CDR3 is made up of 17 amino acids. The junction had 10 bases not matched to a gene; V was cut back by 4 bases and J by 7 bases. The CDR3 region has the DNA TGTGCCAGCAGCTCGTCTTCCAAGACAGGGGGCAATTCACCCCTCCACTTT. Translated, it gives CASSSSSKTGGNSPLHF.

The chain is built from TRBV19 and TRBJ1-1; TRBD1 aligns across 12 bases. V lost 5 bases to trimming and J lost 5 bases; unmatched junction nucleotides: 6. The CDR3 contains 15 residues. The V gene's germline CDR1 is LNHDA and CDR2 SQIVND (reference sequence). CDR3 amino acids: CASSAWDRGRTEAFF. The CDR3 DNA is TGTGCCAGTAGTGCCTGGGACAGGGGGCGGACTGAAGCTTTCTTT.

This chain uses TRBV27 with TRBJ1-2, with D possibly TRBD1 on 5 matching bases. V lost 7 bases and J lost 6, with 18 bases in between. The CDR3 extends over 14 amino acids. CDR1 MNHEY and CDR2 SMNVEV come from the germline V gene (reference sequence). The chain's CDR3 is CASTPGGGRNGYTF. CDR3 bases: TGTGCCAGCACTCCGGGGGGAGGGAGGAATGGCTACACCTTC.

The chain uses TRBV9 and TRBJ1-1, with TRBD1 matching 9 bases. This CDR3 is 15 amino acids long. Germline V gene data show CDR1 as SGDLS and CDR2 as YYNGEE. V lost 5 bases and J lost 1; bases outside the gene matches: 6. CDR3 loop: CASSFGTGRNTEAFF. CDR3 nucleotides: TGTGCCAGCAGTTTCGGGACAGGGAGGAACACTGAAGCTTTCTTT.

This rearrangement joins TRBV7-2 to TRBJ1-1; D is possibly TRBD1 (6 bases). The CDR3 sequence is 15 residues long. V lost 1 base to trimming and J lost 5 bases, with 14 bases between them. Germline-derived CDR1 and CDR2 are SGHTA and FQGNSA. The CDR3 region has the DNA TGTGCCAGCAGCTTAGGAACCTTGAGGGGGACTGAAGCTTTCTTT. Translation gives CASSLGTLRGTEAFF. Full variable domain (remainder filled in from reference TRBV7-2 and TRBJ1-1): GAGVSQSPSNKVTEKGKDVELRCDPISGHTALYWYRQSLGQGLEFLIYFQGNSAPDKSGLPSDRFSAERTGGSVSTLTIQRTQQEDSAVYLCASSLGTLRGTEAFFGQGTRLTVV.

This chain joins TRBV5-1 and TRBJ1-6; 8 nucleotides align to TRBD1. V shed 4 bases and J 0 bases; nucleotides not matched to a gene: 0. Germline V gives CDR1 SGHRS, CDR2 YFSETQ. CDR3 length equals 15 residues. Written as DNA, the CDR3 is TGCGCCAGCAGCGGGACAGGCTCCTATAATTCACCCCTCCACTTT. Its translation is CASSGTGSYNSPLHF.

V gene TRBV7-9 combines with J gene TRBJ2-7; 9 bases are shared with TRBD1. Trimming removed 6 bases from V and 3 bases from J; junction bases left unmatched: 18. Per germline, CDR1 SEHNR and CDR2 FQNEAQ (reference sequence). The CDR3 contains 18 residues. CDR3 amino acids: CASRTLTGQGQGVYEQYF. Here the CDR3 DNA reads TGTGCCAGCAGAACCCTCACCGGACAGGGACAGGGTGTCTACGAGCAGTACTTC.

The rearrangement links TRBV10-2 to TRBJ2-7, with TRBD2 as a possible D gene (5 bases). V gave up 3 bases and J gave up 3 bases, with 12 bases separating them. Germline V lookup: CDR1 WSHSY, CDR2 SAAADI. The CDR3 extends over 14 amino acids. For the CDR3, the DNA is TGCGCCAGCAGTGAAAAACTAGAAGGCTACGAGCAGTACTTC. It translates to CASSEKLEGYEQYF.

The CDR3 protein is CASSLADRTGGGGYTF. In DNA, the CDR3 is TGCGCCAGCAGCTTGGCCGACAGGACCGGAGGAGGTGGCTACACCTTC. The chain has TRBV5-1 and TRBJ1-2; D is perhaps TRBD1 (6 bases). V lost 0 bases and J lost 7, with 19 bases in between. The CDR3 is made up of 16 amino acids. Germline V CDR1 and CDR2: SGHRS, YFSETQ.

This rearrangement joins TRBV6-5 to TRBJ2-7, with 7 bases lining up with TRBD1. This CDR3 is 16 amino acids long. Germline CDR1 is MNHEY and CDR2 is SVGAGI. J lost 5 bases, V lost 0 bases, and 10 bases had no gene match. The chain's CDR3 is CASSYSEDRVVDEQYF. The DNA for the CDR3 is TGTGCCAGCAGTTACTCTGAAGACAGGGTAGTTGACGAGCAGTACTTC.

The chain links TRBV7-6 to TRBJ2-5; 11 bases line up with TRBD2. The germline V gene encodes CDR1 SGHVS and CDR2 FNYEAQ. The length of the CDR3 is 15 residues. V lost 7 bases and J lost 4; bases outside the gene matches: 8. CDR3 amino acids: CASTYSGGDLETQYF. The DNA for the CDR3 is TGTGCCAGCACCTATAGCGGGGGGGACTTAGAGACCCAGTACTTC.

This clone has just one count. This CDR3 reads CATASGVDYGYTF. The CDR3 nucleotides are TGTGCCACCGCGTCGGGGGTTGACTATGGCTACACCTTC. The rearrangement links TRBV24-1 to TRBJ1-2; possibly TRBD1 for D (5 bases). The CDR3 loop spans 13 amino acids. The V gene lost 9 bases and the J gene lost 3 bases, with 13 bases spanning the gap. Looked up from germline, CDR1 is KGHDR and CDR2 is SFDVKD.

The chain uses TRBV19 and TRBJ1-2, with TRBD1 matching over 7 bases. The CDR3 has 15 amino acids. V was clipped by 4 bases and J by 4 bases; unmatched bases: 9. From germline, CDR1 is LNHDA and CDR2 SQIVND (reference sequence). The CDR3 is CASSTQGVRLYGYTF. Here the CDR3 DNA reads TGTGCCAGTAGTACCCAGGGGGTCCGGCTCTATGGCTACACCTTC.